This T cell receptor beta chain was obtained from a study of T cells in Graves' hyperthyroidism and ophthalmopathy. Study conclusions and caveats: Ophthalmopathy stood apart from stable hyperthyroidism in a 13 V-J model. Blood also showed most of the thyroid clonotypes that were expanded above 0.001.

A remark on this clonotype: Its specificity is not known.

This CDR3 spans 14 amino acids. The V gene's germline CDR1 is ENHRY and CDR2 SYGVKD. V was pared by 5 bases and J by 6 bases, with 17 bases between. Authors of the study amplified TCR beta CDR3 regions from RNA transcripts. Initially, a first-round RT-PCR of the TCR CDR3 employed the HTBI primer set. Each CDR3 protein is one row after TCRdb ran MiXCR on the multiplex PCR reads. The profile shows 600,000 to 700,000 distinct CDR3 sequences, just under 45% of them singletons. The sequence was obtained from an adult man with Graves' disease, either hyperthyroidism or ophthalmopathy (not recorded which). The chain couples TRBV10-3 to TRBJ2-7, with D perhaps matching TRBD2 (6 bases). The specimen was peripheral blood or thyroid tissue (not recorded which). The CDR3 reads CAISLGTGLIEQYF. In DNA form, the CDR3 reads TGTGCCATCAGTCTCGGGACTGGGCTCATCGAGCAGTACTTC.